A single T cell receptor (beta chain) is shown here with its context. The antigen is undetermined. The total RNA that was extracted per sample amounted to at least 6 micrograms. Primers used in a second PCR of roughly 7 to 12 cycles were a sample-barcoded 5' primer and a J-beta primer mix. TCRdb independently ran MiXCR on the 5' RACE reads; one entry per CDR3 protein. The table includes more than 700,000 distinct CDR3 sequences, around half detected once. From germline, CDR1 is LGHNA and CDR2 YSLEER. V was pared by 4 bases and J by 4 bases, with 16 bases between. The CDR3 spans 15 residues. These data originate in a study of blood T cells in healthy people across ages. Study results and caveats: Without sorted subsets, naive and antigen-experienced compartments could not be conclusively compared. Changes seen in expanded clonotypes were possibly confounded by donor CMV status left unknown.

The sequence was obtained from an elderly man in good health. Sequenced sample: blood. The chain links TRBV4-3 to TRBJ1-2, with D possibly matching TRBD1 (5 bases). The CDR3 protein is CASSRSGTQPYGYTF. DNA of the CDR3: TGCGCCAGCAGCCGATCCGGGACTCAACCCTATGGCTACACCTTC.